The 3 T cell receptor beta chains presented below share a single source sample, sequenced in a study of vaccination and CD4 T cells after COVID-19. The Oncomine TCR Beta short-read assay was applied to DNA of cultured CD4+ T cells. From the PCR reads, TCRdb called clonotypes with MiXCR, one entry per CDR3 protein. The sample shows roughly 13,000 distinct CDR3 sequences, under 75% of them seen only once. No antigens are known for them. Treatment specified: roughly 11-day PBMC culture with coronavirus spike peptide pools or control peptides (ViraFEST assay). Material for sequencing was CD4+ T cells from blood, cultured in vitro. The source of these receptors is a human donor who had recovered from COVID-19.

The rearrangement joins TRBV7-2 to TRBJ1-5; no clear D. Trimming cost V 8 bases and J 0 bases, with 14 bases left between them. Germline values: CDR1 SGHTA, CDR2 FQGNSA. CDR3 length: 15 amino acids. CDR3 region: CASSQVEVSNQPQHF. The CDR3, as DNA: TGTGCCAGCTCCCAAGTCGAAGTTAGCAATCAGCCCCAGCATTTT. Full variable domain (rest looked up from reference TRBV7-2 and TRBJ1-5): GAGVSQSPSNKVTEKGKDVELRCDPISGHTALYWYRQSLGQGLEFLIYFQGNSAPDKSGLPSDRFSAERTGGSVSTLTIQRTQQEDSAVYLCASSQVEVSNQPQHFGDGTRLSIL.

This rearrangement joins TRBV12-3 or TRBV12-4 to TRBJ2-7; 7 bases line up with TRBD2. The ends lost 1 base at V and 6 bases at J; junction bases unmatched: 6. The CDR3 consists of 14 residues. CDR3 DNA: TGTGCCAGCAGTTTAGAAGGGAGGGGTCGCGAGCAGTACTTC. The encoded protein is CASSLEGRGREQYF.

This sequence joins TRBV7-2 and TRBJ2-7, with TRBD2 matching over 7 bases. This CDR3 spans 14 amino acids. Losses at the gene ends were 7 bases for V and 6 bases for J; bases not matched to a gene: 12. The germline V gene has CDR1 SGHTA and CDR2 FQGNSA. The CDR3 DNA is TGTGCCAGCACACCAACTAGCGCCCGGAGCGAGCAGTACTTC. Translated, it gives CASTPTSARSEQYF.